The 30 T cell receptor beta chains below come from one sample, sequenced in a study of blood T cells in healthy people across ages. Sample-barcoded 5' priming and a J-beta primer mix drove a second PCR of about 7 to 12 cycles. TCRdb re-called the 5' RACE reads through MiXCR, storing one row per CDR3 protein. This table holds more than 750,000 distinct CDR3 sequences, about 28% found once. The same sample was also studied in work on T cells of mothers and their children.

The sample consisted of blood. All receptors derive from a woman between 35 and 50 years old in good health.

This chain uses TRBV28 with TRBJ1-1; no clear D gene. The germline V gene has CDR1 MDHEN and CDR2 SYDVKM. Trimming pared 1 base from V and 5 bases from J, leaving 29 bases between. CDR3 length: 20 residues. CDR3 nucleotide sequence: TGTGCCAGCAGTTTATCGCACCCCTTCACAGTTGATCCCCCATATACTGAAGCTTTCTTT. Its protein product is CASSLSHPFTVDPPYTEAFF.

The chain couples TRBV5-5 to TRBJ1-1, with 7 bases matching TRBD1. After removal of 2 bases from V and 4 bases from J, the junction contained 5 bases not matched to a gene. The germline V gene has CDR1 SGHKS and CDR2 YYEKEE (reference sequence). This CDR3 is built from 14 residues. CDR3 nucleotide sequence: TGTGCCAGCAGCTTCGGACAGGCGGGCACTGAAGCTTTCTTT. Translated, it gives CASSFGQAGTEAFF.

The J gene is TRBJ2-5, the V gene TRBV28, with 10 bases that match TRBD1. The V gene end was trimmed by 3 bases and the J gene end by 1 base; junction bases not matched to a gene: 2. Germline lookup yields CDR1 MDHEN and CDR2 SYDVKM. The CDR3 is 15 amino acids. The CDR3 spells CASSFGTGVQETQYF. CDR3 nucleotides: TGTGCCAGCAGTTTTGGGACAGGGGTCCAAGAGACCCAGTACTTC.

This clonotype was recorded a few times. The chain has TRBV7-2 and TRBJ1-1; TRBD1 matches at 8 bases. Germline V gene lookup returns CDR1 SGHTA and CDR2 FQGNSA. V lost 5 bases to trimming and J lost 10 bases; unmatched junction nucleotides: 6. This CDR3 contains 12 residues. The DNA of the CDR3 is TGTGCCAGCAGCCGGACAGGGTCTCTAGCTTTCTTT. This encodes CASSRTGSLAFF.

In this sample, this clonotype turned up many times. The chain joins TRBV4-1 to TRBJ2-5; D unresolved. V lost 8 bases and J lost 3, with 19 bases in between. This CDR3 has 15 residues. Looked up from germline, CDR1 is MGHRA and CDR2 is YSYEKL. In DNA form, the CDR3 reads TGCGCCAGCGACGTACCGTTGGGGAATAAAGAGACCCAGTACTTC. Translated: CASDVPLGNKETQYF.

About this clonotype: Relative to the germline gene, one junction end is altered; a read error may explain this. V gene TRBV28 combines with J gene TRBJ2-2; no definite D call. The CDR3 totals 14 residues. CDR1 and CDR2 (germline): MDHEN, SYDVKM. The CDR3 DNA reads TGCGCCAGCAGTTTATCTGGAATCCCCGGGGAGCTGTTTTTT. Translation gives CASSLSGIPGELFF. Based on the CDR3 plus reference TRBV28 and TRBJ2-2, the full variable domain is DVKVTQSSRYLVKRTGEKVFLECVQDMDHENMFWYRQDPGLGLRLIYFSYDVKMKEKGDIPEGYSVSREKKERFSLILESASTNQTSMYLCASSLSGIPGELFFGEGSRLTVL.

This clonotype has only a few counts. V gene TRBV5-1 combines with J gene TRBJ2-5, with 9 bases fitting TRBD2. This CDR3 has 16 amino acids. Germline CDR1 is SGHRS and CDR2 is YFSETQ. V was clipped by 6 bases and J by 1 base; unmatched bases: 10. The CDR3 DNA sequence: TGCGCCAGCAAAGCGGGGGGATCCCTCGCCCAAGAGACCCAGTACTTC. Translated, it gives CASKAGGSLAQETQYF.

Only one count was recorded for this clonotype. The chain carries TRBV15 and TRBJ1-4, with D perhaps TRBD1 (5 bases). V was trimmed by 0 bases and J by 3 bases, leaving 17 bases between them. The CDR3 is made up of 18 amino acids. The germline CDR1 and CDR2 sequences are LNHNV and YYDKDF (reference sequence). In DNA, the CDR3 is TGTGCCACCAGCAGAGATCGGGCAGGGTTATCGGCTAATGAAAAACTGTTTTTT. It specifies CATSRDRAGLSANEKLFF. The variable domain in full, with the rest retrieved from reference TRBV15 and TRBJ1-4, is DAMVIQNPRYQVTQFGKPVTLSCSQTLNHNVMYWYQQKSSQAPKLLFHYYDKDFNNEADTPDNFQSRRPNTSFCFLDIRSPGLGDTAMYLCATSRDRAGLSANEKLFFGSGTQLSVL.

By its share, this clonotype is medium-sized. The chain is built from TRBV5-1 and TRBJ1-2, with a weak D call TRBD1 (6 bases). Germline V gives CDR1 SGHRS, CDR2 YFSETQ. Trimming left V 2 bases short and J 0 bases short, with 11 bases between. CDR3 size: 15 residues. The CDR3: CASSLGTYSNYGYTF. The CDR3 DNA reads TGCGCCAGCAGCTTAGGGACATATTCTAACTATGGCTACACCTTC. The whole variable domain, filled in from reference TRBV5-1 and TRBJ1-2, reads KAGVTQTPRYLIKTRGQQVTLSCSPISGHRSVSWYQQTPGQGLQFLFEYFSETQRNKGNFPGRFSGRQFSNSRSEMNVSTLELGDSALYLCASSLGTYSNYGYTFGSGTRLTVV.

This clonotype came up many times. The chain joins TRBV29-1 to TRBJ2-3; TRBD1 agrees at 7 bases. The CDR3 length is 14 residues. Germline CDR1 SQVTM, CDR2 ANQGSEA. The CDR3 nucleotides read TGCAGTTCCGGGACAGAGTCGTACACAGATACGCAGTATTTT. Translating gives CSSGTESYTDTQYF.

CDR3 in amino acids: CSAVTGRLGYTF. DNA of the CDR3: TGCAGCGCGGTGACAGGGAGACTTGGCTACACCTTC. The rearrangement joins TRBV29-1 to TRBJ1-2; 7 bases align to TRBD1. The CDR3 contains 12 residues. The V gene end was trimmed by 7 bases and the J gene end by 7 bases; junction bases not matched to a gene: 9. The germline V gene encodes CDR1 SQVTM and CDR2 ANQGSEA.

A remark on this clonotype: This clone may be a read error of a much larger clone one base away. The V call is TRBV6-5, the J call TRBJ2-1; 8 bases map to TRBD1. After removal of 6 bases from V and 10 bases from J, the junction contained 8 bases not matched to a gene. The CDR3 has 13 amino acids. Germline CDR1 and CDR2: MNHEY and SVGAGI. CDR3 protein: CASSTDRVNEQFF. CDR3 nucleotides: TGTGCCAGCAGCACGGACAGGGTAAACGAGCAGTTCTTC.

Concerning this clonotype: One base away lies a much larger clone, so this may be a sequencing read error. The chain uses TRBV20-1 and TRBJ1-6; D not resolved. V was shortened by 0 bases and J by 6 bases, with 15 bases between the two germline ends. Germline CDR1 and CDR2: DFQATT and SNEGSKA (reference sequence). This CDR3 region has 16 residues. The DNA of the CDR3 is TGCAGTGCTAGAGATGATCGCGGGCAAGTTAATTCACCCCTCCACTTT. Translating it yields CSARDDRGQVNSPLHF.

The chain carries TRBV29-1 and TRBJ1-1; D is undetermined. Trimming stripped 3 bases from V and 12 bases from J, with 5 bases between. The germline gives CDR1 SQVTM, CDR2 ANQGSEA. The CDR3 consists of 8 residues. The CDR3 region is CSVEKTFF. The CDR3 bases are TGCAGCGTTGAGAAGACTTTCTTT.

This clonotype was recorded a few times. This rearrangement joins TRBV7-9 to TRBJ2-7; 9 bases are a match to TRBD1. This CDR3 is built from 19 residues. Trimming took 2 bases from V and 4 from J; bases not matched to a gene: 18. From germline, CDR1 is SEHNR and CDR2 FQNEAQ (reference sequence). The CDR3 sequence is CASSLSVTTGQGLGYEQYF. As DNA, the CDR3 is TGTGCCAGCAGCTTATCCGTAACTACCGGACAGGGGCTGGGGTACGAGCAGTACTTC.

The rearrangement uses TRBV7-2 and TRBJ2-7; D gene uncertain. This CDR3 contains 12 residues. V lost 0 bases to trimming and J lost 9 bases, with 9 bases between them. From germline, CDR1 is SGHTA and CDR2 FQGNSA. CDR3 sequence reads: CTSSLAQQRQYF. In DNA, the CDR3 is TGTACCAGCAGCTTAGCCCAACAGAGGCAGTACTTC.

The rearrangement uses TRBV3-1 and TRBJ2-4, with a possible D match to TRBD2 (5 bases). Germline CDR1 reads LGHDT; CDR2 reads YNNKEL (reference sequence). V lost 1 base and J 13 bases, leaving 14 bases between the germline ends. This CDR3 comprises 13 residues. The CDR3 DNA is TGTGCCAGCAGCCAAGTGTTGGCCGGGGAGCAGTACTTC. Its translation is CASSQVLAGEQYF.

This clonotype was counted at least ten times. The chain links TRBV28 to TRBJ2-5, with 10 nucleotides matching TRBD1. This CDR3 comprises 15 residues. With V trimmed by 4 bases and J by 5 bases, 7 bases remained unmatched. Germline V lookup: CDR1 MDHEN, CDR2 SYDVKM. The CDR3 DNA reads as TGTGCCAGCAGTTCCACGGACAGGGGGAGGGAGACCCAGTACTTC. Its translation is CASSSTDRGRETQYF.

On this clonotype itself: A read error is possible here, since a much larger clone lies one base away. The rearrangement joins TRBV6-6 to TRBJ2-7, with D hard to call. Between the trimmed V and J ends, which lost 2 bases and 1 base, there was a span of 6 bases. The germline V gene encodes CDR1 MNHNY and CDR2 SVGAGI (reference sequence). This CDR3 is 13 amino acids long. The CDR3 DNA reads TGTGCCAGCAGTTACAGCATTTCCTACGAGCAGTACTTC. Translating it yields CASSYSISYEQYF.

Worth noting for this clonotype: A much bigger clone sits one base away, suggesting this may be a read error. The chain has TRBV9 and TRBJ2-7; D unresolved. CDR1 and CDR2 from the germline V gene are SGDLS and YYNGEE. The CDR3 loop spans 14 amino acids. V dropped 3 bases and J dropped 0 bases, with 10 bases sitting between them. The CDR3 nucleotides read TGTGCCAGCAGCGGAGCGTCAGACTCCTACGAGCAGTACTTC. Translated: CASSGASDSYEQYF.

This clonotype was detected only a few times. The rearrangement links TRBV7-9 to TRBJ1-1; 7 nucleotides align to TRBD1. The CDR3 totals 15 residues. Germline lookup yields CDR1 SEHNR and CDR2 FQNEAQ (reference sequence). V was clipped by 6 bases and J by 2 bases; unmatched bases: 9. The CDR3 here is CASRPAGTVNTEAFF. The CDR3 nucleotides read TGTGCCAGCAGACCTGCCGGGACAGTTAACACTGAAGCTTTCTTT.

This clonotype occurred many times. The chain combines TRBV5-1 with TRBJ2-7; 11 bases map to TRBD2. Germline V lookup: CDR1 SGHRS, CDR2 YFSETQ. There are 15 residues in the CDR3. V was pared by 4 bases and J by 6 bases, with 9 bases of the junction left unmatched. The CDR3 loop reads CASSLTTSGVREQYF. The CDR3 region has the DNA TGCGCCAGCAGCCTAACGACTAGCGGGGTCCGCGAGCAGTACTTC. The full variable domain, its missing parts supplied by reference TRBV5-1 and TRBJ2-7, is KAGVTQTPRYLIKTRGQQVTLSCSPISGHRSVSWYQQTPGQGLQFLFEYFSETQRNKGNFPGRFSGRQFSNSRSEMNVSTLELGDSALYLCASSLTTSGVREQYFGPGTRLTVT.

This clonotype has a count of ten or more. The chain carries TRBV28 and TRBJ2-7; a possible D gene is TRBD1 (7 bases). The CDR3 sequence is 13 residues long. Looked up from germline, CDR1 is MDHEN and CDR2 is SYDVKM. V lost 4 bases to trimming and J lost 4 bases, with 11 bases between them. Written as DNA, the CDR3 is TGTGCCAGCAGTTGGACAGGACTATACGAGCAGTACTTC. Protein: CASSWTGLYEQYF. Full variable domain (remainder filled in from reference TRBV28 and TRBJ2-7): DVKVTQSSRYLVKRTGEKVFLECVQDMDHENMFWYRQDPGLGLRLIYFSYDVKMKEKGDIPEGYSVSREKKERFSLILESASTNQTSMYLCASSWTGLYEQYFGPGTRLTVT.

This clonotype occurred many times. The CDR3 nucleotides read TGCGCCAGCAGCTCAAGGGGGCTAGGCCAAGAGACCCAGTACTTC. Amino acids: CASSSRGLGQETQYF. The rearrangement uses TRBV4-1 and TRBJ2-5; 7 nucleotides line up with TRBD1. Germline V gene data show CDR1 as MGHRA and CDR2 as YSYEKL. CDR3 size: 15 residues. V shed 5 bases, J shed 1 base, and the junction held 7 bases outside the gene matches.

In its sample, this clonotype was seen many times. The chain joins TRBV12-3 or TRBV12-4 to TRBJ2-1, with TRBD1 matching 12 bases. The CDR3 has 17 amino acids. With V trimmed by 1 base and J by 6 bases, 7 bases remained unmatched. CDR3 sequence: CASSLVTGQGAGNEQFF. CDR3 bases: TGTGCCAGCAGTTTAGTTACGGGACAGGGGGCCGGCAATGAGCAGTTCTTC.

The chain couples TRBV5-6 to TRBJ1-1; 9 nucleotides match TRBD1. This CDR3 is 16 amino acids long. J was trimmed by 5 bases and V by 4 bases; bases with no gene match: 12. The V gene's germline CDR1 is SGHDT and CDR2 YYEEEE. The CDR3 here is CASSLYGTGFSTEAFF. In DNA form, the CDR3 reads TGTGCCAGCAGCCTATACGGGACAGGGTTTTCGACTGAAGCTTTCTTT.

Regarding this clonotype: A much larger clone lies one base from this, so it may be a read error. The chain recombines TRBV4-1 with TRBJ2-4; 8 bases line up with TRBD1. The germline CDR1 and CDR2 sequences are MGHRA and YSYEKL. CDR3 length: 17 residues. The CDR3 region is CASNQMGQALAKNIQYF. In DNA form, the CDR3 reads TGCGCCAGCAACCAAATGGGACAGGCTCTAGCCAAAAACATTCAGTACTTC.

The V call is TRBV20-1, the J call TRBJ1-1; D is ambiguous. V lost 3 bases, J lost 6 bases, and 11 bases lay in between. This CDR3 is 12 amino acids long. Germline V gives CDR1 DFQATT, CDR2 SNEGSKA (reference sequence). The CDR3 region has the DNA TGCAGTGCTAGGAAGGACGGATCTGAAGCTTTCTTT. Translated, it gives CSARKDGSEAFF.

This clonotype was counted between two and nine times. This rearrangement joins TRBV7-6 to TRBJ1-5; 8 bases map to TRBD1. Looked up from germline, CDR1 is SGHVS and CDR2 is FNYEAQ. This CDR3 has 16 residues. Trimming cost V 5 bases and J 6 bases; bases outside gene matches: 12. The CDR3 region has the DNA TGTGCCAGCAGCCCTGATCCAGGGGGCTTCGGTCAGCCCCAGCATTTT. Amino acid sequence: CASSPDPGGFGQPQHF.

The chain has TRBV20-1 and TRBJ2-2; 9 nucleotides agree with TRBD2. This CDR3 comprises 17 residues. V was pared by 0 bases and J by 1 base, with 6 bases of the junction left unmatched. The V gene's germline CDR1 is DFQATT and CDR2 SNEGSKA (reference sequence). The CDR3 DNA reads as TGCAGTGCTAGAGATCTCGTGACTAGCGGGAACACCGGGGAGCTGTTTTTT. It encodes CSARDLVTSGNTGELFF.